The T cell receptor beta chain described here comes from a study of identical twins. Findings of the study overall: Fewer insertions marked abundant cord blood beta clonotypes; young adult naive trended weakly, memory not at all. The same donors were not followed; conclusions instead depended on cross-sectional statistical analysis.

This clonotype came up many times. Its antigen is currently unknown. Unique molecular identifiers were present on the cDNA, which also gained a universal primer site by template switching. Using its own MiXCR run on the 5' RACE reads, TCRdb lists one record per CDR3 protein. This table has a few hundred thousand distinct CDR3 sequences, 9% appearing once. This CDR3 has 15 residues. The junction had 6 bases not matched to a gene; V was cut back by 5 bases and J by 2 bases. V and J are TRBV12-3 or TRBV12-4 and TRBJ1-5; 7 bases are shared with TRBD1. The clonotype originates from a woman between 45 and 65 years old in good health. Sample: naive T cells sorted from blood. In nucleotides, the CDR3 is TGTGCCAGCAGTAAACAGGGGACGGGCAATCAGCCCCAGCATTTT. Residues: CASSKQGTGNQPQHF.